This TCR beta chain was recorded in a study of T cell responses to AZD1222 COVID-19 vaccine. Study details: Pooled together were second doses at about 4 or about 12 weeks. General study results and limits: Vaccine-associated CD4 TCRs ranged over spike, dominating at 160-218 and 743-854. Donors were chiefly white British, with a greater number of females, and clonal diversity was perhaps underestimated. A rise in Spike-specific TCR breadth and depth followed two AZD1222 doses.

Produced via immunoSEQ multiplex PCR; TCRdb's table is partial and in-frame only. The data contain some 180,000 clones, roughly 92% of them seen just once; the ten biggest clones take up 1% to 1.5%. The CDR3 totals 14 residues. V lost 0 bases, J lost 13 bases, and 13 bases lay in between. CDR1 and CDR2 from the germline V gene are MGHRA and YSYEKL. Points on this clone: What it binds is unknown.

The chain links TRBV4-1 to TRBJ1-6; D call uncertain. The starting material was peripheral blood, obtained on day 0 of AZD1222 vaccination. The origin of this receptor is an adult in good health. The DNA for the CDR3 is TGCGCCAGCAGCCAAGAGCGTCCAGGAATCCCCCTCCACTTT. It translates to CASSQERPGIPLHF.